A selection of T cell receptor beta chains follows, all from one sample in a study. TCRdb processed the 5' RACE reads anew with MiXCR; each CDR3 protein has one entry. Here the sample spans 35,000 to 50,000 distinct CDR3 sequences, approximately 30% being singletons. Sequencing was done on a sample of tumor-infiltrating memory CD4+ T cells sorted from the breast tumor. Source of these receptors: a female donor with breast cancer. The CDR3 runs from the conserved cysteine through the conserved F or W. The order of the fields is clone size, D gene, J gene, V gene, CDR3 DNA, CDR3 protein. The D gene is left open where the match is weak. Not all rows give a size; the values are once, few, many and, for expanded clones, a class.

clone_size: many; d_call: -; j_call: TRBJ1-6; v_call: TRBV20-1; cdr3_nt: TGCAGTGCTAGAGAGGGGAATTCACCCCTCCACTTT; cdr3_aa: CSAREGNSPLHF
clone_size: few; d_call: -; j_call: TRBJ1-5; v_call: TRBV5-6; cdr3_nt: TGTGCCAGCAGCTTGCGGCAGGAGCCCCAGCATTTT; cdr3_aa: CASSLRQEPQHF
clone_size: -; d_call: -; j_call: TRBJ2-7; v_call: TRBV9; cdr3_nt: TGTGCCAGCAGCGTAGGTGGCGGGCGGGAGCAGTACTTC; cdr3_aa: CASSVGGGREQYF
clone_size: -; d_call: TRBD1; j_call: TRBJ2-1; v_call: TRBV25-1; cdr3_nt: TGTGCCAGCAGTGAATCTCAGGGGGCCCTCTACAATGAGCAGTTCTTC; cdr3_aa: CASSESQGALYNEQFF
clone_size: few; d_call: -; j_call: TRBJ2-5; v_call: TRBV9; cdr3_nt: TGTGCCAGCAGCGTAGCTACAGGGTACCAAGAGACCCAGTACTTC; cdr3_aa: CASSVATGYQETQYF
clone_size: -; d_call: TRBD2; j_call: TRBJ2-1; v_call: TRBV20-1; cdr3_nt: TGCAGTGCTGAGATAGCGGGGGGGTCCTACAATGAGCAGTTCTTC; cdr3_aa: CSAEIAGGSYNEQFF
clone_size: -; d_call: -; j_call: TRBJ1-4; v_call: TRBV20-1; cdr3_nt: TGCAGTGCTATGGCGGGATATGAAAAACTGTCTTTT; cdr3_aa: CSAMAGYEKLSF
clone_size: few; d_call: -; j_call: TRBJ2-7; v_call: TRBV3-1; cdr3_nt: TGTGCCAGCAGCCAAGATACAGTCTCCTACGAGCAGTACTTC; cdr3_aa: CASSQDTVSYEQYF
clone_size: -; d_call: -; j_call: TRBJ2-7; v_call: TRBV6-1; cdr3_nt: TGTGCCAGCAGTGAAGAGGGTAGTCGCCACGAGCAGTACTTC; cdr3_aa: CASSEEGSRHEQYF
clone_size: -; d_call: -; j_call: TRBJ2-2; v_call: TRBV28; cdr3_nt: TGTGCCAGCAAAGACGGGGAGCTGTTTTTT; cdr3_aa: CASKDGELFF
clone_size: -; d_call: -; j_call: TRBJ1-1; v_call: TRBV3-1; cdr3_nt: TGTGCCAGCAGCCCAGCCCCGTTATCCGGGACTGAAGCTTTCTTT; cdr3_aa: CASSPAPLSGTEAFF
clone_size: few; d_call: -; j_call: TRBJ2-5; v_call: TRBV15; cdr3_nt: TGTGCCACCAGCAGAGATGGGGGGATTGCTCAAGAGACCCAGTACTTC; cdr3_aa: CATSRDGGIAQETQYF
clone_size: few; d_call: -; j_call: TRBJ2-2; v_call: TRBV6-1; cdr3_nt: TGTGCCAGCAGTTATAACACCGGGGAGCTGTTTTTT; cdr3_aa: CASSYNTGELFF
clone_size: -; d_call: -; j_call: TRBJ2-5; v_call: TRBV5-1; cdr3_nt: TGCGCCAGCAGCCGGGGGGTCCGACAGGTCCAAGAGACCCAGTACTTC; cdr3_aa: CASSRGVRQVQETQYF
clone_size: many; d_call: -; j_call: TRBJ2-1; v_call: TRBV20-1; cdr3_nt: TGCAGTGCTACCCTAGGGTTTAATGAGCAGTTCTTC; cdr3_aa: CSATLGFNEQFF
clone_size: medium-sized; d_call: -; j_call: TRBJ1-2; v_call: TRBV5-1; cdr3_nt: TGCGCCAGCAGCTTGGGCCAGGGGTTAAACTATGGCTACACCTTC; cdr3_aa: CASSLGQGLNYGYTF
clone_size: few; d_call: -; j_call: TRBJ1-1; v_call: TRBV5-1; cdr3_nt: TGCGCCAGCAGCTTGCAGGCCCCCCGGGACACTGAAGCTTTCTTT; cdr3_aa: CASSLQAPRDTEAFF
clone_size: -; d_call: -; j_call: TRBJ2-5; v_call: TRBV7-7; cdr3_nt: TGTGCTAGCAGCCCGACTCTACAGGGACAGACCCAGTACTTC; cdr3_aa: CASSPTLQGQTQYF
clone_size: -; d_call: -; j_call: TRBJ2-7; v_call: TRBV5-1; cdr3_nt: TGCGCCAGCAGCTTAGTCGGGCCGACCTACGAGCAGTACTTC; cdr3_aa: CASSLVGPTYEQYF
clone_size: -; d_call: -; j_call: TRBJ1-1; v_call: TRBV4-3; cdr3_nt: TGCGCCAGCAGCCAAGATGGACGGACACCCACTGAAGCTTTCTTT; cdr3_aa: CASSQDGRTPTEAFF
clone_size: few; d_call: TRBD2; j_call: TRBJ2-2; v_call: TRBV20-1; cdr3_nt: TGCAGTGCACGGACTAGTATGGCGAACGCGAACACCGGGGAGCTGTTTTTT; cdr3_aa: CSARTSMANANTGELFF
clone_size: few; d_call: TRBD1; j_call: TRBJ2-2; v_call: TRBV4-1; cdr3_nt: TGCGCCAGCAGCCAAGAACAGGGGGCTTGGACCGGGGAGCTGTTTTTT; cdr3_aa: CASSQEQGAWTGELFF
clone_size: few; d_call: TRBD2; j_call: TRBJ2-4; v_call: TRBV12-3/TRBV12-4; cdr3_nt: TGTGCCAGCAGTCCGGGGGGGGTCTCTCTAGCCAAAAACATTCAGTACTTC; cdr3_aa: CASSPGGVSLAKNIQYF
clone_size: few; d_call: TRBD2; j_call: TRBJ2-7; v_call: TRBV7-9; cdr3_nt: TGTGCCAGCAGCCCCAGGGGTAGCGGGATTAGCGAGCAGTACTTC; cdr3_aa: CASSPRGSGISEQYF
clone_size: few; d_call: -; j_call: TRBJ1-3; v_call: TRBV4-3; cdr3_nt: TGCGCCAGCAGCCAAGATTGGGCCCGGGCGACAGGTGCCTCTGGAAACACCATATATTTT; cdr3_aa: CASSQDWARATGASGNTIYF